The entry below gives a single T cell receptor beta chain sequence along with its context. The data stem from a study of blood T cell repertoires in COVID-19. Profiling relied on immunoSEQ multiplex PCR, and the TCRdb table lists in-frame clones only, not all of them. The sample lists 62,000 or so clones, 70% to 90% occurring once. The CDR3 spans 15 residues. J gave up 4 bases and V 4 bases, and 4 bases lay outside the gene matches. CDR1 and CDR2 (germline): LGHDT, YNNKEL (reference sequence). The chain is built from TRBV3-1 (or the pseudogene TRBV3-2) and TRBJ1-2; 12 nucleotides agree with TRBD1. The sequence derives from a woman aged 60-75 years with acute or convalescent COVID-19. Sequenced sample: peripheral blood. CDR3 DNA: TGTGCCAGCAGCCTAGGGACAGGGGGCTTCTATGGCTACACCTTC. Translation: CASSLGTGGFYGYTF.